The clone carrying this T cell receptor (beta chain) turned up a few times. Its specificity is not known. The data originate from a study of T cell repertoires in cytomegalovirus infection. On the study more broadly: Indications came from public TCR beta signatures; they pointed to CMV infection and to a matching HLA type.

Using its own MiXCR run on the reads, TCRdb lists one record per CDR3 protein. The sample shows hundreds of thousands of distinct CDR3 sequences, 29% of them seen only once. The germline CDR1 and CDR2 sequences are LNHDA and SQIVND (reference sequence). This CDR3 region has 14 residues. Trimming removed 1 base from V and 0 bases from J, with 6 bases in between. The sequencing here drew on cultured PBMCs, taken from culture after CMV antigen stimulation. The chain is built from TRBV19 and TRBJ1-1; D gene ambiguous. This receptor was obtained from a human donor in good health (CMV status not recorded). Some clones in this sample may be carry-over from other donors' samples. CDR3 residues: CASSIGELNTEAFF. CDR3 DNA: TGTGCCAGTAGTATAGGTGAACTGAACACTGAAGCTTTCTTT.